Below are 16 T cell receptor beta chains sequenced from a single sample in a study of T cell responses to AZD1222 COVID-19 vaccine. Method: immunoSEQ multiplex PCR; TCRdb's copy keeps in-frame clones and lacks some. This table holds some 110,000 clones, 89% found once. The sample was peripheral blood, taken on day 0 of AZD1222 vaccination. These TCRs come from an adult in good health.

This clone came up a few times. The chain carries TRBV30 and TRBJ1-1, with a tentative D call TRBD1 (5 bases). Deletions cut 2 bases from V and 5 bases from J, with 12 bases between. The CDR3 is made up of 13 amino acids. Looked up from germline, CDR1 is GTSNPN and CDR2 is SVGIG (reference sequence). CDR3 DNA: TGTGCCTGGAGTAGGGGTTTAGGGACTGAAGCTTTCTTT. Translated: CAWSRGLGTEAFF.

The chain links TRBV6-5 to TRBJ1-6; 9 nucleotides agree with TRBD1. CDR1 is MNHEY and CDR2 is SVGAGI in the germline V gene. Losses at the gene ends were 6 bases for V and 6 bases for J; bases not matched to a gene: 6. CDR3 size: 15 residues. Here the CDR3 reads CASRPWGQGNSPLHF. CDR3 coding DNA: TGTGCCAGCAGACCTTGGGGACAGGGTAATTCACCCCTCCACTTT.

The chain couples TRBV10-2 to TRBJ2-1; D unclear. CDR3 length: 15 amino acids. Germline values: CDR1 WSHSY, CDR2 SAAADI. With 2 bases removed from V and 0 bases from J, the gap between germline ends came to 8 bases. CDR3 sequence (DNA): TGCGCCAGCAGTGAGGTCGATAGCTCCTACAATGAGCAGTTCTTC. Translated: CASSEVDSSYNEQFF.

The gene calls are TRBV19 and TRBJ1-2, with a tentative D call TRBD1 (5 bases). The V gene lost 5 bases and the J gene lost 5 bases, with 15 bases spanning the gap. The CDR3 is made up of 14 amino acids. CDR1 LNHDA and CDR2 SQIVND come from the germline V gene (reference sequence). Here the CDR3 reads CASSPDSGTYGYTF. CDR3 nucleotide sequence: TGTGCCAGTAGTCCCGACAGTGGAACGTATGGCTACACCTTC.

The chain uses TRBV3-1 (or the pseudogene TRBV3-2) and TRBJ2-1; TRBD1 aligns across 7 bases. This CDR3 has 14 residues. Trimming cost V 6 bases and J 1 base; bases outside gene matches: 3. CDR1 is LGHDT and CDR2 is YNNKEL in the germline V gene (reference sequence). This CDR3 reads CASSLRGSYNEQFF. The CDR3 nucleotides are TGTGCCAGCAGTCTCAGGGGGTCCTACAATGAGCAGTTCTTC.

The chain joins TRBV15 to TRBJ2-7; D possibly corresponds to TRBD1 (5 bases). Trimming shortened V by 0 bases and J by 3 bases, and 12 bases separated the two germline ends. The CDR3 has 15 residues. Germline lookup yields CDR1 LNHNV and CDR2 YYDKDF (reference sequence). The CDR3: CATSRDREVFYEQYF. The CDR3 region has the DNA TGTGCCACCAGCAGAGACAGGGAAGTTTTCTACGAGCAGTACTTC.

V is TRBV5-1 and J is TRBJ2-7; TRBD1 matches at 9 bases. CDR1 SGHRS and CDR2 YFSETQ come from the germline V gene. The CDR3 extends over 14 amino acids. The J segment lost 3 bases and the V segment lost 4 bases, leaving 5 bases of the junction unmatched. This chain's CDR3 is CASSVGQGNYEQYF. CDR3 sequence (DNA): TGCGCCAGCAGCGTGGGACAGGGTAACTACGAGCAGTACTTC.

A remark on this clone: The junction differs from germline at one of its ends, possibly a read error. CDR3 residues: CAITETGSSTEAFF. The CDR3 bases are TGTGCCATCACTGAGACAGGCTCGAGCACTGAAGCTTTCTTT. The chain recombines TRBV10-3 with TRBJ1-1, with D maybe TRBD1 (6 bases). The germline gives CDR1 ENHRY, CDR2 SYGVKD. The CDR3 consists of 14 residues.

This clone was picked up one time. CDR3 amino acids: CSGQYNEQFF. DNA for the CDR3: TGCAGCGGACAGTACAATGAGCAGTTCTTC. The chain combines TRBV20-1 with TRBJ2-1; TRBD1 might be the D (6 bases). The CDR3 consists of 10 residues. Germline-derived CDR1 and CDR2 are DFQATT and SNEGSKA (reference sequence).

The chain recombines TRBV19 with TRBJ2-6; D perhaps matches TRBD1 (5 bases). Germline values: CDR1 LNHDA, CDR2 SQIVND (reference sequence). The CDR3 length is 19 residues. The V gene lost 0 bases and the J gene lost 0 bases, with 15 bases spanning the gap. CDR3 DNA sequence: TGTGCCAGTAGTATAGATGCAGGGTTAGTAGGCTCTGGGGCCAACGTCCTGACTTTC. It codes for CASSIDAGLVGSGANVLTF.

This chain's CDR3 is CASSSSRGRETQYF. CDR3 nucleotides: TGTGCCAGCAGTTCAAGCAGGGGAAGGGAGACCCAGTACTTC. The chain is built from TRBV2 and TRBJ2-5; TRBD1 is a possible D gene (6 bases). The CDR3 runs 14 residues. Germline assignment: CDR1 SNHLY and CDR2 FYNNEI. Trimming removed 5 bases from V and 5 bases from J, with 15 bases in between.

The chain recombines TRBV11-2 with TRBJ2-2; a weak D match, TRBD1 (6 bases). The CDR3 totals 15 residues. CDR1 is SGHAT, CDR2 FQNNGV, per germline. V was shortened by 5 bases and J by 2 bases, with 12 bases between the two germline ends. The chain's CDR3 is CASSDYRVNTGELFF. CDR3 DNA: TGTGCCAGCAGCGATTACAGGGTTAACACCGGGGAGCTGTTTTTT.

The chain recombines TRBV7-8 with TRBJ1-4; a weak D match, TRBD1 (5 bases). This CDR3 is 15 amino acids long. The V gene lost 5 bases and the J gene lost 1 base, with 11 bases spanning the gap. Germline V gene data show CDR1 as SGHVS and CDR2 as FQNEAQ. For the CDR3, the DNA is TGTGCCAGCAGCACAAACCAGGGAACTAATGAAAAACTGTTTTTT. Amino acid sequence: CASSTNQGTNEKLFF.

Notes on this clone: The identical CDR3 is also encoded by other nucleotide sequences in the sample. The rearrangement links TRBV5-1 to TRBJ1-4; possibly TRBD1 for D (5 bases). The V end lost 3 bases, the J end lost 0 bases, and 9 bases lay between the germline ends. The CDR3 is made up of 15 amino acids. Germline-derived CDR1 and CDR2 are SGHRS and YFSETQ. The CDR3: CASSSGRTTNEKLFF. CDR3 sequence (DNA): TGCGCCAGCAGCTCGGGACGTACAACTAATGAAAAACTGTTTTTT.

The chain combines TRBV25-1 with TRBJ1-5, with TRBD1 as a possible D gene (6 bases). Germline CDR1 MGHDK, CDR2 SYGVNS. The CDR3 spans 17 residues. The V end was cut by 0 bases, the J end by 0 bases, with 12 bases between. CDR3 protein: CASSEYPRGVSNQPQHF. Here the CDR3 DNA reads TGTGCCAGCAGTGAATATCCGAGGGGGGTTAGCAATCAGCCCCAGCATTTT.

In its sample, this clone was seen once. This CDR3 reads CAWSSGDTEAFF. CDR3 coding DNA: TGTGCCTGGAGTTCCGGGGACACTGAAGCTTTCTTT. The chain combines TRBV30 with TRBJ1-1; no definite D call. Germline V lookup: CDR1 GTSNPN, CDR2 SVGIG (reference sequence). The ends were cut back, 2 bases at V and 3 bases at J, with 7 bases in the middle. CDR3 length: 12 residues.